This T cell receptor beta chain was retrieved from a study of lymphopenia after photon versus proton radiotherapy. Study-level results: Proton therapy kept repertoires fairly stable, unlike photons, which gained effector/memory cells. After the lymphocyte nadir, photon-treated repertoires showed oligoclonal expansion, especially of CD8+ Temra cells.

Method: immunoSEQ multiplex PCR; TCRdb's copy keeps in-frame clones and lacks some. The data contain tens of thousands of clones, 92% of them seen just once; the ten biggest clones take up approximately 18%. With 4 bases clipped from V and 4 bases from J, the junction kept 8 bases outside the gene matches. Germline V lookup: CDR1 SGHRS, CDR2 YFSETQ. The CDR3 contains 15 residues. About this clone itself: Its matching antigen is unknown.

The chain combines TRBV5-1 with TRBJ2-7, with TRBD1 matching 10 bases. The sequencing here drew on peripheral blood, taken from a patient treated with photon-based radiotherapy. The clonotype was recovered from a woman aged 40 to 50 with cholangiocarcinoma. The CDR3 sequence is CASSHPGDRGYEQYF. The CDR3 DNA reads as TGCGCCAGCAGCCACCCGGGGGACAGGGGTTACGAGCAGTACTTC.